Each of the 9 T cell receptor beta chains below was sequenced from the same sample in a study of blood T cell repertoires in COVID-19. Some clones are missing from TCRdb's copy, which holds only in-frame ones; the method was immunoSEQ multiplex PCR. The data hold 300,000 to 450,000 clones, with more than 75% observed a single time. The sequenced sample was peripheral blood. The source of these receptors is an older woman with COVID-19, enrolled during active disease.

A few counts support this clone. The J gene is TRBJ1-1, the V gene TRBV7-9; D uncertain. The germline V gene encodes CDR1 SEHNR and CDR2 FQNEAQ (reference sequence). The CDR3 loop spans 14 amino acids. With 0 bases removed from V and 4 bases from J, the gap between germline ends came to 9 bases. The CDR3 DNA reads as TGTGCCAGCAGCTTAGCGAGCGGATTCACTGAAGCTTTCTTT. Protein product: CASSLASGFTEAFF.

V is TRBV7-9 and J is TRBJ1-3, with TRBD1 as a possible D gene (5 bases). Germline-derived CDR1 and CDR2 are SEHNR and FQNEAQ (reference sequence). The CDR3 consists of 17 residues. The ends were cut back, 2 bases at V and 1 base at J, with 15 bases in the middle. CDR3 in DNA: TGTGCCAGCAGCTTAATGGGGCAGTTAGGGTCTGGAAACACCATATATTTT. Its protein is CASSLMGQLGSGNTIYF.

The chain joins TRBV30 to TRBJ1-1; perhaps TRBD1 as D (5 bases). The CDR3 is 13 amino acids. Germline CDR1 and CDR2: GTSNPN and SVGIG (reference sequence). The V and J ends lost 2 bases and 5 bases respectively, with 12 bases between them. The CDR3 nucleotides are TGTGCCTGGAGTTCAGGGTGGCGGACTGAAGCTTTCTTT. The encoded protein is CAWSSGWRTEAFF.

The chain recombines TRBV18 with TRBJ2-7; 11 bases agree with TRBD2. This CDR3 is built from 17 residues. Unmatched junction bases numbered 7, after V lost 0 bases and J lost 3 bases. CDR1 and CDR2 (germline): KGHSH, LQKENI. For the CDR3, the DNA is TGTGCCAGCTCACCACCGCTAGCGGGGGGTCGCAGCTACGAGCAGTACTTC. Its protein product is CASSPPLAGGRSYEQYF.

CDR3 region: CASSLAGTGLTLYTF. For the CDR3, the DNA is TGCGCCAGCAGCTTGGCCGGGACAGGGTTAACTCTCTACACCTTC. The rearrangement uses TRBV5-1 and TRBJ1-2; 9 nucleotides line up with TRBD1. This CDR3 has 15 residues. The germline CDR1 and CDR2 sequences are SGHRS and YFSETQ. The V segment lost 0 bases and the J segment 10 bases; nucleotides outside the gene matches: 10.

The chain links TRBV14 to TRBJ1-2; D not certain. Trimming pared 1 base from V and 5 bases from J, leaving 8 bases between. From germline, CDR1 is SGHDN and CDR2 FVKESK. The CDR3 covers 13 residues. DNA for the CDR3: TGTGCCAGCAGCCAAGGTTTAACATATGGCTACACCTTC. It codes for CASSQGLTYGYTF.

This clone was seen just once. J is TRBJ2-1 and V is TRBV9, with D perhaps TRBD1 (6 bases). The length of the CDR3 is 16 residues. Germline CDR1 reads SGDLS; CDR2 reads YYNGEE. Trimming pared 4 bases from V and 2 bases from J, leaving 16 bases between. In DNA form, the CDR3 reads TGTGCCAGCAGCTTTGAAACAGGGAGCGCCTACAATGAGCAGTTCTTC. This encodes CASSFETGSAYNEQFF.

This clone has just one count. This chain links TRBV28 with TRBJ2-2; no clear D gene. The CDR3 loop spans 17 amino acids. V was clipped by 2 bases and J by 0 bases, with 13 bases between them. Germline CDR1 MDHEN, CDR2 SYDVKM. The CDR3 region has the DNA TGTGCCAGCAGTTTAACGCCAGCAGACACGAACACCGGGGAGCTGTTTTTT. Protein product: CASSLTPADTNTGELFF.

The chain has TRBV5-1 and TRBJ2-7, with D perhaps matching TRBD1 (5 bases). Between the trimmed V and J ends, which lost 2 bases and 3 bases, there was a span of 18 bases. The CDR3 is 16 residues long. Germline loops: CDR1 SGHRS, CDR2 YFSETQ. The CDR3 loop is CASSFSSQGLVYEQYF. CDR3 DNA: TGCGCCAGCAGCTTCTCGTCCCAGGGCCTGGTCTACGAGCAGTACTTC.